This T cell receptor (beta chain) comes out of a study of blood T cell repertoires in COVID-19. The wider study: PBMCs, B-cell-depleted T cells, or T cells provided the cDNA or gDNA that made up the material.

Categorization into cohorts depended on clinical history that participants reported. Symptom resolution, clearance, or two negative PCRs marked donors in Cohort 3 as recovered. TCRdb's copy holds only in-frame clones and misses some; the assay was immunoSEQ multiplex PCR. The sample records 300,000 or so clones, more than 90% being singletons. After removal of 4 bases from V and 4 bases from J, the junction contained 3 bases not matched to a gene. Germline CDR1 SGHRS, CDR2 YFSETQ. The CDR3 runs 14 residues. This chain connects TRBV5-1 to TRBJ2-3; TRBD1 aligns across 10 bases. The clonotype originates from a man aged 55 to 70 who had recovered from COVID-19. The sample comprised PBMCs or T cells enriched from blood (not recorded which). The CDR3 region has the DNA TGCGCCAGCAGCCCGGACAGGGGGTCAGATACGCAGTATTTT. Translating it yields CASSPDRGSDTQYF. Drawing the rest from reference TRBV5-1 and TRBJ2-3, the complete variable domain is KAGVTQTPRYLIKTRGQQVTLSCSPISGHRSVSWYQQTPGQGLQFLFEYFSETQRNKGNFPGRFSGRQFSNSRSEMNVSTLELGDSALYLCASSPDRGSDTQYFGPGTRLTVL.